The 28 T cell receptor beta chains below come from one sample, sequenced in a study of human T cells and chemical hapten exposure. Time point noted: patch test 1, 2 weeks after DPC sensitization. The treatment is: therapeutic diphenylcyclopropenone sensitization with weekly scalp DPC. Each CDR3 protein is one row after TCRdb ran MiXCR on the RACE reads. The table lists approximately 82,000 distinct CDR3 sequences, approximately 12% of them singletons. The sequenced sample was whole blood, obtained in connection with sensitization to the hapten diphenylcyclopropenone (DPC). The receptors here all came from an older woman with alopecia areata. Some clones in this sample may be carry-over from other donors' samples.

This clonotype has ten or more counts. The chain uses TRBV20-1 and TRBJ2-7; 11 positions match TRBD2. Germline CDR1 DFQATT, CDR2 SNEGSKA (reference sequence). The V segment lost 6 bases and the J segment 4 bases; nucleotides outside the gene matches: 8. The CDR3 consists of 14 residues. The CDR3: CSAPQLAGVYEQYF. DNA for the CDR3: TGCAGTGCCCCCCAACTAGCGGGGGTGTACGAGCAGTACTTC.

About this clonotype itself: A much larger clone lies one base from this, so it may be a read error. The V call is TRBV2, the J call TRBJ2-5; no clear D. CDR3 length: 13 residues. The V gene's germline CDR1 is SNHLY and CDR2 FYNNEI. For the CDR3, the DNA is TGTGCCAGCAGCCTGAGACTCCAAGAGACCCAGTCCTTC. Its protein is CASSLRLQETQSF.

The J gene is TRBJ2-7, the V gene TRBV11-2; no firm D call. Trimming removed 4 bases at V and 3 bases at J, with 13 bases between. This CDR3 is 14 amino acids long. The germline V gene encodes CDR1 SGHAT and CDR2 FQNNGV. The CDR3 loop reads CASSSPRLVYEQYF. CDR3 nucleotide sequence: TGTGCCAGCAGCTCTCCTCGACTGGTCTACGAGCAGTACTTC.

V usage is TRBV7-2 and J usage is TRBJ2-7; no clear D. Germline V gives CDR1 SGHTA, CDR2 FQGNSA. V was clipped by 1 base and J by 6 bases, with 10 bases between them. This CDR3 has 13 residues. CDR3 protein: CASSLDRPGEQYF. CDR3 nucleotide sequence: TGTGCCAGCAGCTTAGACCGTCCTGGCGAGCAGTACTTC. The full variable domain, in which reference TRBV7-2 and TRBJ2-7 provide the parts outside the CDR3, is GAGVSQSPSNKVTEKGKDVELRCDPISGHTALYWYRQSLGQGLEFLIYFQGNSAPDKSGLPSDRFSAERTGGSVSTLTIQRTQQEDSAVYLCASSLDRPGEQYFGPGTRLTVT.

This clonotype was found a few times. The CDR3 protein is CACTDRGHGEQFF. CDR3 sequence (DNA): TGTGCCTGCACAGACAGGGGGCACGGTGAGCAGTTCTTC. The rearrangement uses TRBV30 and TRBJ2-1; 10 nucleotides match TRBD1. Per the germline V gene, CDR1 is GTSNPN and CDR2 is SVGIG (reference sequence). The CDR3 totals 13 residues. The V and J ends lost 6 bases and 9 bases, in that order; junction bases with no gene match: 8.

The chain employs TRBV11-2 and TRBJ2-1, with D tentatively TRBD2 (5 bases). V was cut by 0 bases and J by 9 bases, with 12 bases left in between. Germline lookup yields CDR1 SGHAT and CDR2 FQNNGV. The CDR3 is 14 residues long. CDR3 bases: TGTGCCAGCAGCTTAGATTCCGGGGTCGCTGAGCAGTTCTTC. Residues: CASSLDSGVAEQFF. Full variable domain (rest looked up from reference TRBV11-2 and TRBJ2-1): EAGVAQSPRYKIIEKRQSVAFWCNPISGHATLYWYQQILGQGPKLLIQFQNNGVVDDSQLPKDRFSAERLKGVDSTLKIQPAKLEDSAVYLCASSLDSGVAEQFFGPGTRLTVL.

A word on this clonotype: This may be a read error, as it is one base from a much larger clone. The CDR3 sequence is CANTQRRTEAFF. As DNA, the CDR3 is TGTGCCAACACCCAGCGGAGGACTGAAGCTTTCTTT. The V and J genes are TRBV28 and TRBJ1-1; D uncertain. The CDR3 runs 12 residues. CDR1 and CDR2 from the germline V gene are MDHEN and SYDVKM. V lost 10 bases and J lost 5, with 14 bases in between.

As regards this clonotype: This likely comes from a read error, as the CDR3 has no conserved phenylalanine or tryptophan at its end. The chain links TRBV6-6 to TRBJ1-3; 8 bases map to TRBD1. Trimming cost V 2 bases and J 6 bases; bases outside gene matches: 9. The length of the CDR3 is 16 residues. In germline, CDR1 is MNHNY, CDR2 SVGAGI (reference sequence). CDR3 residues: CASSYRAGGVSNTIYL. The CDR3 DNA reads as TGTGCCAGCAGTTACAGGGCAGGGGGCGTATCAAACACCATATATCTT.

This clonotype has more than one count but fewer than ten. The chain employs TRBV13 and TRBJ1-5; D is unresolved. Trimming left V 2 bases short and J 0 bases short, with 11 bases between. The CDR3 length is 16 residues. Germline V lookup: CDR1 PRHDT, CDR2 FYEKMQ (reference sequence). The chain's CDR3 is CASSLNGGFSNQPQHF. The CDR3, as DNA: TGTGCCAGCAGCTTAAATGGCGGGTTTAGCAATCAGCCCCAGCATTTT. The entire variable domain, with the rest obtained from reference TRBV13 and TRBJ1-5, is as follows: AAGVIQSPRHLIKEKRETATLKCYPIPRHDTVYWYQQGPGQDPQFLISFYEKMQSDKGSIPDRFSAQQFSDYHSELNMSSLELGDSALYFCASSLNGGFSNQPQHFGDGTRLSIL.

The table lists this clonotype with many counts. V is TRBV7-8 and J is TRBJ1-2; 7 nucleotides line up with TRBD1. There are 18 residues in the CDR3. Germline V gene lookup returns CDR1 SGHVS and CDR2 FQNEAQ. The V gene end was trimmed by 2 bases and the J gene end by 0 bases; junction bases not matched to a gene: 12. The CDR3 DNA is TGTGCCAGCAGCTTAAAACGGACAGGTCTATCTGCTAACTATGGCTACACCTTC. This encodes CASSLKRTGLSANYGYTF.

This clonotype has a handful of counts. The chain links TRBV7-9 to TRBJ2-1; 12 bases are a match to TRBD2. This CDR3 is 17 amino acids long. Trimming at V came to 2 bases and at J to 3 bases, leaving 5 bases not matched to a gene. From germline, CDR1 is SEHNR and CDR2 FQNEAQ (reference sequence). The CDR3 is CASSLTSGGLIYNEQFF. CDR3 nucleotide sequence: TGTGCCAGCAGCTTAACTAGCGGGGGGCTAATCTACAATGAGCAGTTCTTC.

This clonotype was seen at least ten times. The junction and the germline gene differ at one end; a read error may be behind it. The genes are TRBV5-5 and TRBJ2-7; D call uncertain. Per germline, CDR1 SGHKS and CDR2 YYEKEE (reference sequence). This CDR3 region has 12 residues. As DNA, the CDR3 is TGTGCCAGCAGATTGGGGAACTACGAGCAGTACTTC. It is translated as CASRLGNYEQYF.

Ten or more counts support this clonotype. J is TRBJ2-3 and V is TRBV24-1; D call uncertain. Germline lookup yields CDR1 KGHDR and CDR2 SFDVKD. Trimming left V 3 bases short and J 6 bases short, with 3 bases between. The CDR3 has 11 amino acids. CDR3 residues: CATSDRDTQYF. The CDR3 region has the DNA TGTGCCACCAGTGATCGGGATACGCAGTATTTT.

This clonotype was seen only a few times. This chain uses TRBV13 with TRBJ1-1; D remains unclear. The germline gives CDR1 PRHDT, CDR2 FYEKMQ (reference sequence). This CDR3 spans 15 amino acids. V lost 0 bases and J lost 5, with 13 bases in between. CDR3: CASSLGFGRRTEAFF. DNA of the CDR3: TGTGCCAGCAGCTTAGGGTTCGGGCGGAGGACTGAAGCTTTCTTT.

This clonotype appeared a few times. V usage is TRBV24-1 and J usage is TRBJ2-3; 8 bases agree with TRBD2. CDR3 length equals 14 residues. Germline V lookup: CDR1 KGHDR, CDR2 SFDVKD. Germline trimming cut 9 bases from V and 0 bases from J; bases unmatched to any gene: 4. The CDR3 DNA is TGTGCCACCGGACCGGGAGGGAGCACAGATACGCAGTATTTT. Translating gives CATGPGGSTDTQYF.

This clonotype showed up many times. The J gene is TRBJ2-3, the V gene TRBV20-1, with TRBD2 as a possible D gene (6 bases). Germline lookup yields CDR1 DFQATT and CDR2 SNEGSKA (reference sequence). The CDR3 totals 16 residues. Trimming pared 3 bases from V and 0 bases from J, leaving 16 bases between. The CDR3 loop reads CSASDFGTQSTDTQYF. For the CDR3, the DNA is TGCAGTGCTAGTGACTTTGGGACTCAGAGCACAGATACGCAGTATTTT.

This clonotype was counted ten times or more. The chain joins TRBV20-1 to TRBJ2-3, with D hard to call. This CDR3 has 10 residues. Germline V gives CDR1 DFQATT, CDR2 SNEGSKA (reference sequence). V was pared by 6 bases and J by 6 bases, with 7 bases between. CDR3: CSAVRDTQYF. In DNA form, the CDR3 reads TGCAGTGCCGTTAGGGATACGCAGTATTTT.

V gene TRBV10-1 combines with J gene TRBJ2-2; D call uncertain. Germline lookup yields CDR1 WNHNN and CDR2 SYGVQD (reference sequence). Trimming shortened V by 3 bases and J by 2 bases, and 4 bases separated the two germline ends. The CDR3 sequence is 13 residues long. The DNA for the CDR3 is TGCGCCAGCAGTGACAGAAACACCGGGGAGCTGTTTTTT. Its translation is CASSDRNTGELFF.

Only a few counts were recorded for this clonotype. As DNA, the CDR3 is TGTGCCAGCAGCCCCAGGTCGGATTGGCGAGAGACCCAGTACTTC. This translates into CASSPRSDWRETQYF. V is TRBV3-1 and J is TRBJ2-5; D is uncertain. With 4 bases removed from V and 4 bases from J, the gap between germline ends came to 16 bases. The CDR3 spans 15 residues. Germline V gene data show CDR1 as LGHDT and CDR2 as YNNKEL (reference sequence).

This clonotype was seen a handful of times. This chain uses TRBV5-4 with TRBJ2-3, with D possibly called TRBD1 or TRBD2 (5 bases each). V was trimmed by 0 bases and J by 7 bases, leaving 27 bases between them. This CDR3 is 19 amino acids long. Germline V gene data show CDR1 as SGHNT and CDR2 as YYREEE (reference sequence). Written as DNA, the CDR3 is TGTGCCAGCAGCTTGGGAGAGCGGCATCTTTTGCCCGGGGCCTATACGCAGTATTTT. Its protein product is CASSLGERHLLPGAYTQYF. The whole variable domain, remainder taken from reference TRBV5-4 and TRBJ2-3, is ETGVTQSPTHLIKTRGQQVTLRCSSQSGHNTVSWYQQALGQGPQFIFQYYREEENGRGNFPPRFSGLQFPNYSSELNVNALELDDSALYLCASSLGERHLLPGAYTQYFGPGTRLTVL.

The rearrangement uses TRBV20-1 and TRBJ2-3; the match to TRBD2 covers 10 bases. The CDR3 is 17 amino acids. Germline CDR1 and CDR2: DFQATT and SNEGSKA (reference sequence). V trimming: 6 bases; J trimming: 4 bases; junction bases outside the gene matches: 16. The CDR3 DNA sequence: TGCAGTGCCGCCCCGGTAGCGGGGGGTTTTGGGGCAGATACGCAGTATTTT. The encoded protein is CSAAPVAGGFGADTQYF.

The chain uses TRBV3-1 and TRBJ1-6, with D tentatively TRBD1 (5 bases). The V and J ends lost 0 bases and 7 bases respectively, with 13 bases between them. The CDR3 extends over 16 amino acids. CDR1 and CDR2 from the germline V gene are LGHDT and YNNKEL (reference sequence). The CDR3, as DNA: TGTGCCAGCAGCCAAGATTTCGGGGGACGGAATTCACCCCTCCACTTT. Amino acid sequence: CASSQDFGGRNSPLHF.

This clonotype was seen many times. The chain uses TRBV30 and TRBJ1-5, with 7 bases aligning to TRBD1. Losses at the gene ends were 0 bases for V and 10 bases for J; bases not matched to a gene: 9. Germline V gives CDR1 GTSNPN, CDR2 SVGIG (reference sequence). The CDR3 sequence is 14 residues long. CDR3 protein: CAWSVDRGPFPQHF. The CDR3 coding sequence is TGTGCCTGGAGTGTTGATAGGGGGCCTTTCCCCCAGCATTTT.

A remark on this clonotype: The junction shows a germline mismatch at one end, possibly a read error. The V and J genes are TRBV5-6 and TRBJ1-6, with D maybe TRBD1 (5 bases). CDR3 length: 14 amino acids. Germline V gene data show CDR1 as SGHDT and CDR2 as YYEEEE. CDR3 bases: TGTGCCAGCCGCTTGGCACAGCGGGGGTCACCCCTCCACTTT. As protein: CASRLAQRGSPLHF.

Only a few counts were recorded for this clonotype. This chain connects TRBV19 to TRBJ1-5; 9 positions match TRBD1. The CDR3 runs to 14 residues. CDR1 and CDR2 from the germline V gene are LNHDA and SQIVND (reference sequence). The trim removed 5 bases at V and 4 bases at J, leaving 3 bases unmatched. Here the CDR3 reads CASSWGTGNQPQHF. DNA for the CDR3: TGTGCCAGTAGTTGGGGGACAGGGAATCAGCCCCAGCATTTT.

J is TRBJ2-5 and V is TRBV11-2; D might be TRBD2 (5 bases). Germline CDR1 is SGHAT and CDR2 is FQNNGV. With 8 bases removed from V and 5 bases from J, the gap between germline ends came to 15 bases. The CDR3 is made up of 13 amino acids. This chain's CDR3 is CASGYTRRETQYF. The CDR3 nucleotides are TGTGCCAGCGGGTACACTAGGCGCGAGACCCAGTACTTC.

This clonotype has more than one count but fewer than ten. This chain uses TRBV5-1 with TRBJ2-7, with a weak D call TRBD2 (6 bases). V was cut by 3 bases and J by 2 bases, with 15 bases left in between. CDR1 is SGHRS and CDR2 is YFSETQ in the germline V gene. The CDR3 is 15 residues long. The CDR3 DNA reads TGCGCCAGCAGCTCCGACCCGGGAGAGGCCTACGAGCAGTACTTC. As protein: CASSSDPGEAYEQYF. The full variable domain, completed using reference TRBV5-1 and TRBJ2-7, is KAGVTQTPRYLIKTRGQQVTLSCSPISGHRSVSWYQQTPGQGLQFLFEYFSETQRNKGNFPGRFSGRQFSNSRSEMNVSTLELGDSALYLCASSSDPGEAYEQYFGPGTRLTVT.

The chain recombines TRBV10-1 with TRBJ1-1, with TRBD1 matching over 7 bases. The CDR3 has 14 residues. After removal of 5 bases from V and 1 base from J, the junction contained 4 bases not matched to a gene. Per germline, CDR1 WNHNN and CDR2 SYGVQD (reference sequence). This CDR3 is CASSPGTANTEAFF. The DNA for the CDR3 is TGCGCCAGCAGTCCCGGGACAGCGAACACTGAAGCTTTCTTT.